These T cell receptor beta chains were read from a single sample in a study of T cells of healthy individuals. TCRdb reanalysed the 5' RACE reads using MiXCR and keeps one entry per CDR3 protein. The sample shows 60,000 to 80,000 distinct CDR3 sequences, about a sixth of them seen only once. All receptors derive from a human donor in good health. Both conserved end residues are part of each CDR3. Each record gives: D gene, V gene, CDR3 protein. D genes are given only for firm matches.

D: TRBD2; V: TRBV12-3/TRBV12-4; CDR3: CASSLTSRGGTDTQYF
D: .; V: TRBV20-1; CDR3: CSARVRGEEKLFF
D: TRBD1; V: TRBV5-1; CDR3: CASSLGRGTFYGYTF
D: TRBD2; V: TRBV9; CDR3: CASSSGTSGVETQYF
D: TRBD1; V: TRBV5-1; CDR3: CASSPGGDSNQPQHF
D: .; V: TRBV20-1; CDR3: CSADQGRDQPQHF
D: TRBD2; V: TRBV28; CDR3: CASSLYTGGGGTDTQYF
D: .; V: TRBV20-1; CDR3: CSAVGVVKDTQYF
D: TRBD1; V: TRBV4-2; CDR3: CASSQAGQASSYEQYF
D: .; V: TRBV4-2; CDR3: CASRLNSGDEQFF
D: .; V: TRBV28; CDR3: CASMDNEQFF
D: .; V: TRBV20-1; CDR3: CSALLNTEAFF
D: .; V: TRBV4-1; CDR3: CASSRSTDTQYF
D: TRBD2; V: TRBV9; CDR3: CASSVLAGDSEQFF
D: TRBD1; V: TRBV28; CDR3: CASSPPDRDNEQYF
D: TRBD1; V: TRBV6-5; CDR3: CASSYGTAPPKSSYEQYF
D: TRBD2; V: TRBV4-1; CDR3: CASSQDDSGGYNEQFF
D: .; V: TRBV7-2; CDR3: CASSLNHEVYNEQFF
D: TRBD1; V: TRBV5-1; CDR3: CASSSQGGNTEAFF
D: TRBD1; V: TRBV29-1; CDR3: CSVTTGTGRSPGGYTF
D: .; V: TRBV10-3; CDR3: CAIRDSSPNYGYTF
D: TRBD2; V: TRBV20-1; CDR3: CSAAGLAGSGYEQYF
D: TRBD1; V: TRBV10-3; CDR3: CAISGGTGGGYEQYF
D: TRBD2; V: TRBV6-1; CDR3: CASEGGGTSYEQYF
D: TRBD1; V: TRBV4-2; CDR3: CASSRDGTGATGEAFF
D: .; V: TRBV4-3; CDR3: CASSQEKGGVLTTGELFF
D: .; V: TRBV14; CDR3: CASSQATGRAKNIQYF
D: TRBD2; V: TRBV11-2; CDR3: CASSLSGGRITDTQYF
D: .; V: TRBV7-7; CDR3: CASSYGERETQYF
D: .; V: TRBV2; CDR3: CASSAPGAYEQYF
D: .; V: TRBV10-3; CDR3: CAISGGPSNPGGNQPQHF
D: .; V: TRBV9; CDR3: CASSPSTDTEAFF
D: .; V: TRBV28; CDR3: CASSPQWARYNEQFF
D: TRBD1; V: TRBV24-1; CDR3: CATSGTDNTDTQYF
D: .; V: TRBV20-1; CDR3: CSAPTEQAGYGYTF
D: .; V: TRBV4-2; CDR3: CASSQVGQPQHF
D: TRBD1; V: TRBV29-1; CDR3: CSAWKDRETDTQYF
D: TRBD1; V: TRBV3-1; CDR3: CASSHKGGGGYTF
D: TRBD1; V: TRBV19; CDR3: CASRDRGRSTDTQYF
D: .; V: TRBV7-2; CDR3: CASSLDLVSSYNEQFF
D: .; V: TRBV20-1; CDR3: CSASTGIRRETQYF
D: .; V: TRBV4-1; CDR3: CASSHEAQGGPGEKLFF
D: .; V: TRBV2; CDR3: CASSEDAYQPQHF
D: .; V: TRBV29-1; CDR3: CSVEDQGGTDTQYF
D: .; V: TRBV6-1; CDR3: CASSVVVGSNQPQHF
D: .; V: TRBV29-1; CDR3: CSVRTDTDTQYF
D: TRBD2; V: TRBV6-2/TRBV6-3; CDR3: CASYRLAGGSDEQYF
D: TRBD1; V: TRBV4-1; CDR3: CASSLGTGGLREQYF
D: TRBD2; V: TRBV7-2; CDR3: CASSISGRAPYNEQFF
D: .; V: TRBV12-3/TRBV12-4; CDR3: CASSLFGGAGANVLTF
D: .; V: TRBV7-9; CDR3: CASSLFSQGHNEQFF
D: TRBD2; V: TRBV5-1; CDR3: CASSSPTSGGASDTQYF
D: TRBD2; V: TRBV4-3; CDR3: CASSSLAGDEDTQYF
D: TRBD1; V: TRBV6-2/TRBV6-3; CDR3: CASQPGTGFYEQYF
D: TRBD2; V: TRBV5-1; CDR3: CASSFMSSGRDNEQFF